This record concerns one T cell receptor (beta chain) sequence. What it binds is not known. These data belong to a study of cytomegalovirus exposure and HLA in healthy donors. Study-level results: It was confirmed in vitro that a few of the CMV-associated chains were specific for CMV antigens.

The PCR made use of 60 Vbeta and 13 Jbeta primers. Sequenced by immunoSEQ multiplex PCR; TCRdb stores in-frame clones only, minus some. Here the sample spans approximately 170,000 clones, more than 65% being singletons. With V trimmed by 5 bases and J by 1 base, 3 bases remained unmatched. The CDR3 sequence is 15 residues long. The V gene's germline CDR1 is SEHNR and CDR2 FQNEAQ (reference sequence). The receptor was derived from a man younger than 30 in good health and CMV-seropositive. What was sequenced was PBMCs. The chain is built from TRBV7-9 and TRBJ2-3; 10 nucleotides match TRBD2. DNA for the CDR3: TGTGCCAGCAGCCCTAGCGGGAGAGGCACAGATACGCAGTATTTT. It yields the protein CASSPSGRGTDTQYF.